Shown below are 32 T cell receptor beta chains from a single sample sequenced in a study of T cell repertoires in cytomegalovirus infection. TCRdb fed the reads into MiXCR, producing one record per CDR3 protein. The sample holds roughly 800,000 distinct CDR3 sequences; almost 30% are singletons and the top ten take around 13%. Their target antigens are unknown. The specimen was cultured CD8+ T cells from PBMCs, collected from culture after CMV antigen stimulation. The source is a human donor in good health (CMV status not recorded). Some clones in this sample may be carry-over from other donors' samples.

The chain joins TRBV27 to TRBJ1-2, with D tentatively TRBD1 (5 bases). The germline V gene encodes CDR1 MNHEY and CDR2 SMNVEV (reference sequence). This CDR3 has 15 amino acids. Trimming pared 1 base from V and 8 bases from J, leaving 17 bases between. The CDR3 region is CASSLFSRDLLGYTF. For the CDR3, the DNA is TGTGCCAGCAGTTTATTCAGCAGGGACTTATTAGGCTACACCTTC.

This clonotype came up a few times. This CDR3 reads CASSEAGYSNQPQHF. DNA of the CDR3: TGTGCCAGCAGTGAAGCAGGATATAGCAATCAGCCCCAGCATTTT. This rearrangement joins TRBV2 to TRBJ1-5; D is uncertain. Trimming stripped 0 bases from V and 0 bases from J, with 6 bases between. In germline, CDR1 is SNHLY, CDR2 FYNNEI. This CDR3 has 15 residues.

This clonotype was detected many times. This chain connects TRBV7-2 to TRBJ2-3; 7 nucleotides agree with TRBD2. Germline CDR1 and CDR2: SGHTA and FQGNSA. The CDR3 is 15 residues long. The V gene end was trimmed by 5 bases and the J gene end by 6 bases; junction bases not matched to a gene: 11. The CDR3 region is CASSPGTTAPDTQYF. The DNA of the CDR3 is TGTGCCAGCAGCCCAGGGACTACCGCACCTGATACGCAGTATTTT.

This chain connects TRBV28 to TRBJ2-2; tentative D call: TRBD1 (6 bases). Germline CDR1 is MDHEN and CDR2 is SYDVKM. V lost 6 bases and J lost 1, with 18 bases in between. The CDR3 sequence is 17 residues long. The CDR3 is CASRVPWDILNTGELFF. The CDR3 DNA is TGTGCCAGCAGAGTTCCCTGGGACATCCTGAACACCGGGGAGCTGTTTTTT.

This clonotype was counted a few times. The rearrangement joins TRBV25-1 to TRBJ2-1, with a possible D match to TRBD1 (5 bases). V shed 5 bases and J shed 7 bases, with 15 bases lying between them. Germline CDR1 reads MGHDK; CDR2 reads SYGVNS. This CDR3 has 14 residues. CDR3 protein: CASSRPRAENEQFF. The CDR3 DNA sequence: TGTGCCAGCAGTCGGCCCAGGGCAGAGAATGAGCAGTTCTTC.

Only a few counts were recorded for this clonotype. V is TRBV19 and J is TRBJ1-2, with D possibly matching TRBD1 (6 bases). In germline, CDR1 is LNHDA, CDR2 SQIVND (reference sequence). With 9 bases removed from V and 4 bases from J, the gap between germline ends came to 24 bases. The CDR3 is 16 amino acids. In DNA form, the CDR3 reads TGTGCCAGCCTTAAAACCCGGACAGCGAGCGCCTATGGCTACACCTTC. Protein sequence: CASLKTRTASAYGYTF.

V is TRBV7-9 and J is TRBJ1-1, with D maybe TRBD1 (6 bases). CDR1 and CDR2 from the germline V gene are SEHNR and FQNEAQ (reference sequence). Trimming left V 5 bases short and J 8 bases short, with 12 bases between. The CDR3 runs 12 residues. The CDR3 is CASSDRDIEAFF. CDR3 nucleotide sequence: TGTGCCAGCAGCGACCGGGACATAGAAGCTTTCTTT.

This chain joins TRBV12-3 or TRBV12-4 and TRBJ2-3; D may be TRBD2 (6 bases). V was clipped by 2 bases and J by 3 bases, with 9 bases between them. This CDR3 region has 14 residues. This CDR3 reads CASSLLARTDTQYF. The CDR3 DNA sequence: TGTGCCAGCAGTTTACTAGCGAGGACAGATACGCAGTATTTT.

This chain links TRBV6-5 with TRBJ1-5; D is unresolved. Germline loops: CDR1 MNHEY, CDR2 SVGAGI. The CDR3 is 15 residues long. V shed 7 bases and J shed 1 base, with 14 bases lying between them. DNA for the CDR3: TGTGCCAGCACCCCCCGGGGAGGCAGCAATCAGCCCCAGCATTTT. Translated, it gives CASTPRGGSNQPQHF.

The chain has TRBV7-6 and TRBJ1-2, with 11 bases that match TRBD1. In germline, CDR1 is SGHVS, CDR2 FNYEAQ. CDR3 length: 14 amino acids. J was trimmed by 9 bases and V by 4 bases; bases with no gene match: 7. CDR3: CASSSGTGGYSYTF. The CDR3 region has the DNA TGTGCCAGCAGCTCCGGGACAGGGGGATATAGCTACACCTTC.

The V call is TRBV10-3, the J call TRBJ1-1, with 12 bases lining up with TRBD1. Per the germline V gene, CDR1 is ENHRY and CDR2 is SYGVKD. Trimming took 3 bases from V and 5 from J; bases not matched to a gene: 7. The CDR3 length is 16 residues. In nucleotides, the CDR3 is TGTGCCATCAGTGACTTTGGGACAGGGGGCTGGACTGAAGCTTTCTTT. It specifies CAISDFGTGGWTEAFF.

The V call is TRBV6-5, the J call TRBJ1-2; D is ambiguous. The V gene lost 1 base and the J gene lost 7 bases, with 10 bases spanning the gap. The CDR3 runs to 13 residues. Germline CDR1 is MNHEY and CDR2 is SVGAGI. The CDR3 DNA reads as TGTGCCAGCAGTTACTTCGGGGAGAGTGGCTACACCTTC. Its translation is CASSYFGESGYTF.

Turning to this clonotype: Compared with germline, one end of the junction differs, possibly owing to a read error. This rearrangement joins TRBV27 to TRBJ2-5, with D maybe TRBD2 (7 bases). The length of the CDR3 is 15 residues. CDR1 and CDR2 (germline): MNHEY, SMNVEV (reference sequence). The CDR3 loop reads CASSWGGAYQKTQYF. CDR3 nucleotides: TGTGCCAGCAGTTGGGGGGGGGCATACCAAAAGACCCAGTACTTC.

V gene TRBV11-2 combines with J gene TRBJ2-1; D perhaps matches TRBD1 (6 bases). The V gene's germline CDR1 is SGHAT and CDR2 FQNNGV. Trimming shortened V by 7 bases and J by 0 bases, and 10 bases separated the two germline ends. The CDR3 loop spans 14 amino acids. CDR3 protein: CASTLGGSYNEQFF. The CDR3 DNA sequence: TGTGCCAGCACACTAGGGGGCTCCTACAATGAGCAGTTCTTC.

This clonotype was seen a few times. This chain uses TRBV6-6 with TRBJ2-7, with 9 bases lining up with TRBD1. Per the germline V gene, CDR1 is MNHNY and CDR2 is SVGAGI (reference sequence). The CDR3 is 15 amino acids. Losses at the gene ends were 3 bases for V and 3 bases for J; bases not matched to a gene: 6. CDR3 sequence: CASSYRDRVFYEQYV. CDR3 coding DNA: TGTGCCAGCAGTTATAGGGACAGGGTCTTCTACGAGCAGTACGTC.

The rearrangement joins TRBV9 to TRBJ2-2, with 10 bases that match TRBD2. Germline V gives CDR1 SGDLS, CDR2 YYNGEE. Trimming took 0 bases from V and 2 from J; bases not matched to a gene: 7. The CDR3 is 18 amino acids. CDR3 in DNA: TGTGCCAGCAGCGTAGACGGTAGCGGGGGGCCCAACACCGGGGAGCTGTTTTTT. As protein: CASSVDGSGGPNTGELFF.

Many counts were recorded for this clonotype. The rearrangement links TRBV7-6 to TRBJ2-5, with D unclear. Germline-derived CDR1 and CDR2 are SGHVS and FNYEAQ. The CDR3 extends over 15 amino acids. Trimming removed 1 base at V and 4 bases at J, with 13 bases between. The CDR3: CASSLVHSSRETQYF. The CDR3 DNA reads TGTGCCAGCAGCTTAGTCCACAGCTCGAGAGAGACCCAGTACTTC.

A few counts support this clonotype. The chain links TRBV7-8 to TRBJ2-7; D perhaps matches TRBD2 (7 bases). This CDR3 region has 17 residues. The germline V gene encodes CDR1 SGHVS and CDR2 FQNEAQ. V lost 1 base and J lost 1, with 17 bases in between. CDR3 DNA: TGTGCCAGCAGCTTAGAGGGAGGGGGGACTGAATCCTACGAGCAGTACGTC. Its translation: CASSLEGGGTESYEQYV.

This clonotype was observed a handful of times. The chain uses TRBV6-5 and TRBJ1-1; possible D gene TRBD1, 5 bases. V shed 4 bases and J shed 6 bases, with 18 bases lying between them. The CDR3 spans 15 residues. Germline loops: CDR1 MNHEY, CDR2 SVGAGI. This CDR3 is CASSSIGRAHSEAFF. As DNA, the CDR3 is TGTGCCAGCAGTTCCATAGGCAGGGCTCATTCTGAAGCTTTCTTT.

The chain has TRBV27 and TRBJ2-2, with D unclear. Germline V gene lookup returns CDR1 MNHEY and CDR2 SMNVEV (reference sequence). The CDR3 spans 16 residues. Trimming removed 3 bases from V and 1 base from J, with 12 bases in between. CDR3 in amino acids: CASSFPAGGNTGELFF. The CDR3, as DNA: TGTGCCAGCAGTTTCCCAGCAGGCGGGAACACCGGGGAGCTGTTTTTT.

The chain joins TRBV28 to TRBJ1-1; D not resolved. Germline values: CDR1 MDHEN, CDR2 SYDVKM. V was shortened by 7 bases and J by 3 bases, with 12 bases between the two germline ends. The length of the CDR3 is 13 residues. CDR3 amino acids: CASTLGSHTEAFF. The CDR3 bases are TGTGCCAGCACCTTGGGCAGTCACACTGAAGCTTTCTTT.

There are a few counts of this clonotype. The DNA of the CDR3 is TGTGCCAGCAGCTTAGATTATGATTGGGAAAAACTCACTGAAGCTTTCTTT. Translation: CASSLDYDWEKLTEAFF. The chain combines TRBV11-3 with TRBJ1-1; D unclear. Germline V CDR1 and CDR2: SGHNT, YENEEA. The CDR3 covers 17 residues. V dropped 0 bases and J dropped 4 bases, with 18 bases sitting between them.

The gene calls are TRBV19 and TRBJ2-5, with 10 bases matching TRBD1. The CDR3 has 15 residues. Germline assignment: CDR1 LNHDA and CDR2 SQIVND (reference sequence). Trimming cost V 6 bases and J 9 bases; bases outside gene matches: 13. CDR3 sequence reads: CASSGQGVARGAQYF. The CDR3 nucleotides read TGTGCCAGTAGCGGACAGGGGGTCGCTCGGGGGGCCCAGTACTTC.

This clonotype has a handful of counts. The J gene is TRBJ1-3, the V gene TRBV12-3 or TRBV12-4, with D unresolved. The CDR3 covers 16 residues. V was shortened by 1 base and J by 0 bases, with 10 bases between the two germline ends. DNA of the CDR3: TGTGCCAGCAGTTTAGTTGGGTGGACCTCTGGAAACACCATATATTTT. Translating it yields CASSLVGWTSGNTIYF.

This clonotype was detected ten times or more. The chain is built from TRBV7-6 and TRBJ2-7; unclear D gene. The germline V gene has CDR1 SGHVS and CDR2 FNYEAQ. This CDR3 comprises 13 residues. V gave up 4 bases and J gave up 3 bases, with 10 bases separating them. In DNA, the CDR3 is TGTGCCAGCAGCTCGGCGGTTGGCTACGAGCAGTACGTC. Amino acids: CASSSAVGYEQYV.

The chain employs TRBV12-3 or TRBV12-4 and TRBJ1-1, with D uncertain. This CDR3 is 14 amino acids long. Trimming took 6 bases from V and 7 from J, leaving 18 bases between them. The CDR3 coding sequence is TGTGCCAGCAGGTTGATCCCTGATTTGGGTGAAGCTTTCTTT. It translates to CASRLIPDLGEAFF.

This clonotype was detected a few times. The rearrangement uses TRBV19 and TRBJ2-1, with 9 bases lining up with TRBD1. The junction had 17 bases not matched to a gene; V was cut back by 7 bases and J by 1 base. CDR3 size: 19 residues. Germline values: CDR1 LNHDA, CDR2 SQIVND (reference sequence). The CDR3, as DNA: TGTGCCAGTAATTTAGGGCGGGACAGGGAAAAGTATTCCTACAATGAGCAGTTCTTC. Protein sequence: CASNLGRDREKYSYNEQFF. Complete variable domain (other parts from reference TRBV19 and TRBJ2-1): DGGITQSPKYLFRKEGQNVTLSCEQNLNHDAMYWYRQDPGQGLRLIYYSQIVNDFQKGDIAEGYSVSREKKESFPLTVTSAQKNPTAFYLCASNLGRDREKYSYNEQFFGPGTRLTVL.

The rearrangement uses TRBV6-6 and TRBJ1-5; D may be TRBD1 (6 bases). V lost 6 bases and J lost 8, with 29 bases in between. CDR1 is MNHNY, CDR2 SVGAGI, per germline (reference sequence). The CDR3 has 18 residues. DNA of the CDR3: TGTGCCAGCAGCCTAAGTATTCGACAGGCGGGAGTAAGGGAGCCCCAGCATTTT. As protein: CASSLSIRQAGVREPQHF.

The genes are TRBV7-9 and TRBJ2-1, with 7 bases identical to TRBD1. Germline trimming cut 2 bases from V and 4 bases from J; bases unmatched to any gene: 2. The CDR3 consists of 14 residues. Germline CDR1 reads SEHNR; CDR2 reads FQNEAQ (reference sequence). CDR3 bases: TGTGCCAGCAGCTTAACGACAGGGTACAATGAGCAGTTCTTC. Translated: CASSLTTGYNEQFF.

This chain joins TRBV4-3 and TRBJ2-2; 9 nucleotides align to TRBD1. The germline CDR1 and CDR2 sequences are LGHNA and YSLEER. Unmatched junction bases numbered 5, after V lost 2 bases and J lost 7 bases. CDR3 length: 15 amino acids. The CDR3 spells CASSQTGGWSGELFF. The CDR3 DNA follows: TGCGCCAGCAGCCAAACAGGGGGCTGGAGCGGGGAGCTGTTTTTT.

The gene calls are TRBV7-9 and TRBJ2-7; D may be TRBD2 (6 bases). CDR3 length equals 15 residues. Trimming left V 6 bases short and J 0 bases short, with 15 bases between. Germline CDR1 and CDR2: SEHNR and FQNEAQ (reference sequence). CDR3 loop: CASRTGTESSYEQYF. In nucleotides, the CDR3 is TGTGCCAGCAGAACCGGGACTGAAAGCTCCTACGAGCAGTACTTC. Looking up the rest from reference TRBV7-9 and TRBJ2-7 gives the full variable domain: DTGVSQNPRHKITKRGQNVTFRCDPISEHNRLYWYRQTLGQGPEFLTYFQNEAQLEKSRLLSDRFSAERPKGSFSTLEIQRTEQGDSAMYLCASRTGTESSYEQYFGPGTRLTVT.

This clonotype was seen a few times. The chain couples TRBV5-1 to TRBJ1-1; D is undetermined. With 8 bases removed from V and 0 bases from J, the gap between germline ends came to 14 bases. The CDR3 sequence is 14 residues long. Germline-derived CDR1 and CDR2 are SGHRS and YFSETQ. DNA for the CDR3: TGCGCCAGTAGAGACGGGCTCATGAACACTGAAGCTTTCTTT. This gives the protein CASRDGLMNTEAFF.